These 8 T cell receptor beta chains came from one sample sequenced in a study of blood T cell repertoires in COVID-19. Profiled with immunoSEQ multiplex PCR; TCRdb holds only in-frame clones, not every one. The sample includes about 68,000 clones, 90% of them seen just once. The sample comprised peripheral blood. These receptors came from a man between 50 and 59 years old with COVID-19, enrolled during active disease.

V usage is TRBV2 and J usage is TRBJ2-3, with a possible D match to TRBD2 (5 bases). This CDR3 region has 14 residues. The germline V gene encodes CDR1 SNHLY and CDR2 FYNNEI. Trimming stripped 6 bases from V and 4 bases from J, with 14 bases between. The CDR3 is CASRRDRNPDTQYF. The DNA for the CDR3 is TGTGCCAGCAGGAGGGATCGCAATCCAGATACGCAGTATTTT. Drawing the rest from reference TRBV2 and TRBJ2-3, the complete variable domain is EPEVTQTPSHQVTQMGQEVILRCVPISNHLYFYWYRQILGQKVEFLVSFYNNEISEKSEIFDDQFSVERPDGSNFTLKIRSTKLEDSAMYFCASRRDRNPDTQYFGPGTRLTVL.

The V and J genes are TRBV19 and TRBJ1-6, with 10 positions matching TRBD1. CDR1 and CDR2 (germline): LNHDA, SQIVND (reference sequence). J lost 7 bases, V lost 5 bases, and 8 bases had no gene match. The CDR3 consists of 16 residues. In DNA form, the CDR3 reads TGTGCCAGTAGTCCCCGAGGACAGGGGGGCAATTCACCCCTCCACTTT. Translation: CASSPRGQGGNSPLHF. Complete variable domain (other parts from reference TRBV19 and TRBJ1-6): DGGITQSPKYLFRKEGQNVTLSCEQNLNHDAMYWYRQDPGQGLRLIYYSQIVNDFQKGDIAEGYSVSREKKESFPLTVTSAQKNPTAFYLCASSPRGQGGNSPLHFGNGTRLTVT.

The chain carries TRBV5-1 and TRBJ2-3; TRBD1 matches at 9 bases. Per the germline V gene, CDR1 is SGHRS and CDR2 is YFSETQ. The CDR3 length is 15 residues. Trimming cost V 3 bases and J 5 bases; bases outside gene matches: 7. In DNA, the CDR3 is TGCGCCAGCAGCTGGACAGGGGAAGTGGGAGATACGCAGTATTTT. Its protein product is CASSWTGEVGDTQYF.

The CDR3 coding sequence is TGTGCCACCAGCAGAGATTGGGGGCACCTTGGCCAGAACACTGAAGCTTTCTTT. The encoded protein is CATSRDWGHLGQNTEAFF. V gene TRBV15 combines with J gene TRBJ1-1; D perhaps matches TRBD1 (6 bases). Germline V gene lookup returns CDR1 LNHNV and CDR2 YYDKDF (reference sequence). The CDR3 length is 18 residues. The V and J ends lost 0 bases and 1 base respectively, with 18 bases between them.

The chain links TRBV11-2 to TRBJ2-1; 9 nucleotides match TRBD1. J was trimmed by 0 bases and V by 6 bases; bases with no gene match: 3. The CDR3 extends over 15 amino acids. Germline CDR1 SGHAT, CDR2 FQNNGV. The CDR3 protein is CASRTGQGSYNEQFF. CDR3 coding DNA: TGTGCCAGCAGGACGGGACAGGGCTCCTACAATGAGCAGTTCTTC. Full variable domain (remainder filled in from reference TRBV11-2 and TRBJ2-1): EAGVAQSPRYKIIEKRQSVAFWCNPISGHATLYWYQQILGQGPKLLIQFQNNGVVDDSQLPKDRFSAERLKGVDSTLKIQPAKLEDSAVYLCASRTGQGSYNEQFFGPGTRLTVL.

The gene calls are TRBV11-3 and TRBJ2-1; D may be TRBD2 (6 bases). Looked up from germline, CDR1 is SGHNT and CDR2 is YENEEA. V lost 2 bases, J lost 5 bases, and 10 bases lay in between. This CDR3 is built from 14 residues. The chain's CDR3 is CASSLSGLNNEQFF. CDR3 bases: TGTGCCAGCAGCTTATCCGGACTAAACAATGAGCAGTTCTTC.

This CDR3 is CASSLDQNTEAFF. CDR3 coding DNA: TGTGCCAGCAGCTTGGATCAGAACACTGAAGCTTTCTTT. This chain joins TRBV5-4 and TRBJ1-1; D remains ambiguous. Germline-derived CDR1 and CDR2 are SGHNT and YYREEE (reference sequence). The CDR3 sequence is 13 residues long. V was pared by 0 bases and J by 1 base, with 4 bases between.

The chain recombines TRBV29-1 with TRBJ2-1, with TRBD2 matching 8 bases. This CDR3 contains 17 residues. The junction had 11 bases not matched to a gene; V was cut back by 4 bases and J by 0 bases. The germline gives CDR1 SQVTM, CDR2 ANQGSEA. DNA of the CDR3: TGCAGCGTTGTTAGGCTAGCGGGTACATCCTCCTACAATGAGCAGTTCTTC. Its protein product is CSVVRLAGTSSYNEQFF.